This record covers a single T cell receptor (beta chain). No antigen is known for it. Reverse transcribing all isolated RNA meant expressed TCRB transcripts were sequenced. Regulatory, naive and central memory T cell samples averaged approximately 3.3 million reads. Sequenced by immunoSEQ multiplex PCR; TCRdb stores in-frame clones only, minus some. The sample has about 340,000 clones; approximately 13% are singletons. The data stem from a study of beta chain features in type 1 diabetes. Points from the study as a whole: Type 1 diabetes patients had TCRB CDR3s that were shorter (moderately but significantly so) in all four CD4+ subsets.

Germline lookup yields CDR1 MNHEY and CDR2 SMNVEV (reference sequence). V trimming: 2 bases; J trimming: 0 bases; junction bases outside the gene matches: 3. The CDR3 loop spans 18 amino acids. The sequenced sample consisted of naive CD4+ T cells from blood. This clonotype was sampled from a woman under 30 with type 1 diabetes. The chain has TRBV27 and TRBJ2-6; 11 positions agree with TRBD2. The CDR3: CASSLRTSGFSGANVLTF. For the CDR3, the DNA is TGTGCCAGCAGTTTACGGACTAGCGGGTTCTCTGGGGCCAACGTCCTGACTTTC.